The 25 T cell receptor beta chains in this list originate from one sample, sequenced in a study of regulatory T cells in long-lasting Graves disease. To make TCR beta libraries, researchers used iRepertoire HTBI primers and Arm-PCR of CDR3 regions. TCRdb ran MiXCR on the multiplex PCR reads and lists one entry per CDR3 protein. The table shows about 440,000 distinct CDR3 sequences, with more than 12% occurring only once. As for time point: newly diagnosed GD, antithyroid drugs for less than 3 months. PBMC RNA was the source of the TCR library. These data were likewise used in another study, on T cells in Graves' hyperthyroidism and ophthalmopathy.

The specimen comprised peripheral blood mononuclear cells (PBMCs), sampled at new diagnosis, from a patient treated with antithyroid drugs. Receptors were obtained from a woman aged 25 to 39 with Graves disease.

The rearrangement uses TRBV12-3 or TRBV12-4 and TRBJ2-1, with 10 bases aligning to TRBD2. The CDR3 is 19 amino acids. V was clipped by 0 bases and J by 8 bases; unmatched bases: 16. The CDR3 nucleotides read TGTGCCAGCAGTTTAGCGCGAGCGCCAAGCGGGAGGGCCATGCATGAGCAGTTCTTC. This translates into CASSLARAPSGRAMHEQFF.

This clonotype was seen many times. This chain joins TRBV11-1 and TRBJ2-5, with D uncertain. Germline V CDR1 and CDR2: SGHAT, FQDESV (reference sequence). This CDR3 region has 15 residues. V gave up 6 bases and J gave up 3 bases, with 17 bases separating them. CDR3 sequence (DNA): TGTGCCAGCAGGGTAGGGTCAGCAACTAAAGAGACCCAGTACTTC. Its translation is CASRVGSATKETQYF.

The chain joins TRBV6-2 or TRBV6-3 to TRBJ2-1; either TRBD1 or TRBD2 may fit D (5 bases each). The length of the CDR3 is 12 residues. V was shortened by 8 bases and J by 7 bases, with 12 bases between the two germline ends. Germline V gene data show CDR1 as MNHEY and CDR2 as SVGEGT. CDR3 coding DNA: TGTGCCAGCGGGGGATTGAGAAATGAGCAGTTCTTC. Translation gives CASGGLRNEQFF.

Concerning this clonotype: A much bigger clone sits one base away, suggesting this may be a read error. The V and J genes are TRBV20-1 and TRBJ2-3; no clear D gene. There are 14 residues in the CDR3. Trimming pared 5 bases from V and 6 bases from J, leaving 18 bases between. Per the germline V gene, CDR1 is DFQATT and CDR2 is SNEGSKA (reference sequence). The CDR3 loop reads CSAPSESFGDTQYF. The CDR3, as DNA: TGCAGTGCTCCCAGCGAGAGTTTCGGGGATACGCAGTATTTT.

In this sample, this clonotype turned up many times. J is TRBJ2-1 and V is TRBV20-1; 13 nucleotides align to TRBD2. V dropped 0 bases and J dropped 6; count of bases not matched to a gene: 8. In germline, CDR1 is DFQATT, CDR2 SNEGSKA (reference sequence). The CDR3 contains 17 residues. The CDR3 region has the DNA TGCAGTGCTAGAGATAGGGGACTAGCGGGAAAGGTCAATGAGCAGTTCTTC. The encoded protein is CSARDRGLAGKVNEQFF.

This clonotype was seen ten or more times. The CDR3 nucleotides are TGTGCCAGCAGCTTAGTCAGCTTAACCGGGGAGCTGTTTTTT. Encoded protein: CASSLVSLTGELFF. The chain has TRBV13 and TRBJ2-2; D is uncertain. The CDR3 is 14 residues long. Germline assignment: CDR1 PRHDT and CDR2 FYEKMQ (reference sequence). V shed 1 base and J shed 5 bases, with 8 bases lying between them. The full variable domain, with the rest looked up from reference TRBV13 and TRBJ2-2, is AAGVIQSPRHLIKEKRETATLKCYPIPRHDTVYWYQQGPGQDPQFLISFYEKMQSDKGSIPDRFSAQQFSDYHSELNMSSLELGDSALYFCASSLVSLTGELFFGEGSRLTVL.

Many counts were recorded for this clonotype. V and J are TRBV18 and TRBJ2-5; D is unclear. Germline V lookup: CDR1 KGHSH, CDR2 LQKENI. The CDR3 consists of 13 residues. Trimming removed 1 base from V and 4 bases from J, with 7 bases in between. The DNA of the CDR3 is TGTGCCAGCTCACCACTTCCCCGAGAGACCCAGTACTTC. Protein sequence: CASSPLPRETQYF.

A few counts support this clonotype. The chain combines TRBV6-1 with TRBJ1-3; D is ambiguous. V lost 7 bases, J lost 0 bases, and 13 bases lay in between. In germline, CDR1 is MNHNS, CDR2 SASEGT. The CDR3 extends over 15 amino acids. This chain's CDR3 is CASISVSGSGNTIYF. The DNA for the CDR3 is TGTGCCAGCATCAGCGTCTCTGGCTCTGGAAACACCATATATTTT.

Comments on this clonotype: This could be a read error, since a much larger clone is one nucleotide away. This rearrangement joins TRBV6-1 to TRBJ2-1; 9 bases are shared with TRBD2. Germline CDR1 reads MNHNS; CDR2 reads SASEGT. Unmatched junction bases numbered 15, after V lost 5 bases and J lost 10 bases. The CDR3 is made up of 16 amino acids. The CDR3 protein is CASSQGQLLAGYEQFF. Here the CDR3 DNA reads TGTGCCAGCAGTCAGGGACAGCTCCTAGCGGGATACGAGCAGTTCTTC.

This chain links TRBV6-2 or TRBV6-3 with TRBJ2-1; 8 bases align to TRBD2. The CDR3 loop spans 15 amino acids. Germline V gene sequence: CDR1 MNHEY, CDR2 SVGEGT. J was trimmed by 7 bases and V by 4 bases; bases with no gene match: 9. Here the CDR3 reads CASSCPPGGVNEQFF. The CDR3, as DNA: TGTGCCAGCAGTTGCCCCCCCGGGGGGGTGAATGAGCAGTTCTTC.

Points on this clonotype: A much more abundant neighbour one base away suggests this may be a read error. The rearrangement links TRBV28 to TRBJ1-2; no clear D gene. V was trimmed by 8 bases and J by 2 bases, leaving 15 bases between them. CDR1 MDHEN and CDR2 SYDVKM come from the germline V gene. The CDR3 consists of 14 residues. This chain's CDR3 is CASFSPRTNYGYTF. The CDR3 DNA reads as TGTGCCAGCTTCTCCCCCCGGACCAACTATGGCTACACCTTC.

The sample holds a few counts of this clonotype. The CDR3 is CASSPESSDTYEQYF. The CDR3 coding sequence is TGCGCCAGCAGCCCCGAGAGTAGCGACACCTACGAGCAGTACTTC. V usage is TRBV5-1 and J usage is TRBJ2-7, with D maybe TRBD2 (5 bases). Trimming cost V 4 bases and J 2 bases, with 16 bases left between them. The CDR3 covers 15 residues. Per germline, CDR1 SGHRS and CDR2 YFSETQ.

Ten or more counts support this clonotype. The chain carries TRBV10-3 and TRBJ1-6, with a possible D match to TRBD1 (6 bases). V lost 0 bases, J lost 0 bases, and 12 bases lay in between. The CDR3 is made up of 18 amino acids. In germline, CDR1 is ENHRY, CDR2 SYGVKD. CDR3 bases: TGTGCCATCAGTGAGTCCGACAGGCCTAGCTCCTATAATTCACCCCTCCACTTT. Translation gives CAISESDRPSSYNSPLHF.

The V call is TRBV7-8, the J call TRBJ2-6, with TRBD1 as a possible D gene (6 bases). Trimming took off 5 bases at V and 1 base at J, with 18 bases between the two ends. The CDR3 consists of 18 residues. In germline, CDR1 is SGHVS, CDR2 FQNEAQ. The CDR3 coding sequence is TGTGCCAGCAGCCTACAACAGGGCCCTGAATCTGGGGCCAACGTCCTGACTTTC. Translated, it gives CASSLQQGPESGANVLTF.

This clonotype was detected ten times or more. The chain couples TRBV5-1 to TRBJ2-7, with D tentatively TRBD1 or TRBD2 (5 bases each). CDR1 is SGHRS, CDR2 YFSETQ, per germline. This CDR3 has 16 residues. Trimming pared 0 bases from V and 3 bases from J, leaving 16 bases between. CDR3 sequence: CASSLEVGEGLYEQYF. The CDR3, as DNA: TGCGCCAGCAGCTTGGAGGTCGGCGAGGGGCTCTACGAGCAGTACTTC.

The chain is built from TRBV20-1 and TRBJ1-5; the match to TRBD1 covers 9 bases. V lost 0 bases, J lost 4 bases, and 4 bases stayed unmatched. Germline CDR1 is DFQATT and CDR2 is SNEGSKA (reference sequence). This CDR3 comprises 15 residues. This chain's CDR3 is CSAREGTGFNQPQHF. CDR3 nucleotide sequence: TGCAGTGCTAGAGAGGGGACAGGGTTTAATCAGCCCCAGCATTTT.

The sample holds many counts of this clonotype. V usage is TRBV11-1 and J usage is TRBJ2-1; a weak D match, TRBD2 (5 bases). This CDR3 spans 14 amino acids. The germline gives CDR1 SGHAT, CDR2 FQDESV (reference sequence). The V gene lost 5 bases and the J gene lost 3 bases, with 11 bases spanning the gap. CDR3 residues: CASSQTGNYNEQFF. For the CDR3, the DNA is TGTGCCAGCAGCCAGACGGGGAACTACAATGAGCAGTTCTTC. The full variable domain, rest sourced from reference TRBV11-1 and TRBJ2-1, is EAEVAQSPRYKITEKSQAVAFWCDPISGHATLYWYRQILGQGPELLVQFQDESVVDDSQLPKDRFSAERLKGVDSTLKIQPAELGDSAMYLCASSQTGNYNEQFFGPGTRLTVL.

This clonotype was counted at least ten times. This chain connects TRBV28 to TRBJ2-7; D possibly corresponds to TRBD2 (6 bases). Germline V lookup: CDR1 MDHEN, CDR2 SYDVKM. This CDR3 spans 13 amino acids. V gave up 4 bases and J gave up 7 bases, with 14 bases separating them. In DNA form, the CDR3 reads TGTGCCAGCAGTTCCCCAAGCGGGCTTGAGCAGTACTTC. Its protein is CASSSPSGLEQYF. The variable domain in full, with the rest retrieved from reference TRBV28 and TRBJ2-7, is DVKVTQSSRYLVKRTGEKVFLECVQDMDHENMFWYRQDPGLGLRLIYFSYDVKMKEKGDIPEGYSVSREKKERFSLILESASTNQTSMYLCASSSPSGLEQYFGPGTRLTVT.

A note on this clonotype: This may be a read error: a much more frequent sequence differs by one nucleotide. The rearrangement joins TRBV27 to TRBJ2-7; 8 bases align to TRBD1. The J call is uncertain, as TRBJ2-1 better fits the DNA end. The germline gives CDR1 MNHEY, CDR2 SMNVEV (reference sequence). This CDR3 is built from 15 residues. CDR3 nucleotide sequence: TGTGCCAGCAGTCCGACAGGGGCCAACTCCTACGAGCAGTTCTTC. Encoded protein: CASSPTGANSYEQFF.

There are many counts of this clonotype. The rearrangement uses TRBV6-1 and TRBJ1-2; D uncertain. V shed 4 bases and J shed 2 bases, with 8 bases lying between them. Germline-derived CDR1 and CDR2 are MNHNS and SASEGT. CDR3 length: 13 amino acids. CDR3 in DNA: TGTGCCAGCAGTGGCTCCGGAAACTATGGCTACACCTTC. Its protein is CASSGSGNYGYTF.

This clonotype showed up just once. V usage is TRBV18 and J usage is TRBJ1-4; D may be TRBD1 (5 bases). Trimming shortened V by 4 bases and J by 4 bases, and 16 bases separated the two germline ends. Germline V gene lookup returns CDR1 KGHSH and CDR2 LQKENI. The CDR3 loop spans 16 amino acids. The CDR3, as DNA: TGTGCCAGCTCACTATCTTCCCCGAGGGGTAATGAAAAACTGTTTTTT. Residues: CASSLSSPRGNEKLFF.

This clonotype has at least ten counts. J is TRBJ2-1 and V is TRBV6-2 or TRBV6-3; perhaps TRBD1 as D (5 bases). Germline CDR1 reads MNHEY; CDR2 reads SVGEGT. Between the trimmed V and J ends, which lost 0 bases and 6 bases, there was a span of 9 bases. CDR3 length equals 14 residues. As DNA, the CDR3 is TGTGCCAGCAGTTACTCGTCGACAGCCAATGAGCAGTTCTTC. Translation gives CASSYSSTANEQFF.

This sequence joins TRBV12-3 or TRBV12-4 and TRBJ2-3; 12 nucleotides match TRBD2. The CDR3 runs 15 residues. After removal of 7 bases from V and 4 bases from J, the junction contained 6 bases not matched to a gene. CDR3 sequence (DNA): TGTGCCAGCATCCCGACTAGCGGGAGTGCAGATACGCAGTATTTT. The encoded protein is CASIPTSGSADTQYF.

The chain employs TRBV12-3 or TRBV12-4 and TRBJ2-3, with 7 bases fitting TRBD2. The ends lost 8 bases at V and 3 bases at J; junction bases unmatched: 8. This CDR3 is built from 14 residues. CDR3 loop: CASGRLGGTDTQYF. The DNA for the CDR3 is TGTGCCAGCGGTCGCCTGGGGGGGACAGATACGCAGTATTTT.

This clonotype was recorded many times. The V gene is TRBV5-1, the J gene TRBJ2-7; 11 bases are a match to TRBD2. From germline, CDR1 is SGHRS and CDR2 YFSETQ. J lost 3 bases, V lost 1 base, and 12 bases had no gene match. This CDR3 has 18 residues. The CDR3: CASSLTSGSGFPNYEQYF. CDR3 bases: TGCGCCAGCAGCTTGACTAGCGGGAGCGGGTTTCCGAACTACGAGCAGTACTTC.